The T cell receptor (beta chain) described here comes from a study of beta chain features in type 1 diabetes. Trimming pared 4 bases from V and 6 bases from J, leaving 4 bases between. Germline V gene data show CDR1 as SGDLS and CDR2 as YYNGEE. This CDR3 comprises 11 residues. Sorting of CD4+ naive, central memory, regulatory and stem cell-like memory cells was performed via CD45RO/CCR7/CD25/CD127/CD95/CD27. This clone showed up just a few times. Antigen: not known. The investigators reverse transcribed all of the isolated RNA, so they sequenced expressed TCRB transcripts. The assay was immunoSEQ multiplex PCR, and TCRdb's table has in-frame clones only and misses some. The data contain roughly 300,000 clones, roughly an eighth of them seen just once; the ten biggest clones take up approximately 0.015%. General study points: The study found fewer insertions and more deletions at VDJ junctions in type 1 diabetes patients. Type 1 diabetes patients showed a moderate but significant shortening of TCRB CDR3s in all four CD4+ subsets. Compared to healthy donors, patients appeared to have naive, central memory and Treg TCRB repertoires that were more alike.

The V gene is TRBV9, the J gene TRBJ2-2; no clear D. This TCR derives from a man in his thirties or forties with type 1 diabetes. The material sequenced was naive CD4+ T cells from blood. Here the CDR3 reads CASSLSGELFF. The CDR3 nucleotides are TGTGCCAGCAGCCTATCCGGGGAGCTGTTTTTT.